This entry concerns a single T cell receptor beta chain. Its matching antigen is unknown. This CDR3 spans 14 amino acids. V trimming: 4 bases; J trimming: 4 bases; junction bases outside the gene matches: 5. CDR1 is SGHDT, CDR2 YYEEEE, per germline. These data belong to a study of T cell responses to AZD1222 COVID-19 vaccine. Points from the study as a whole: Samples come after the peak T cell response, not at day 14. Researchers report vaccine-associated CD4 TCRs spanning spike, with dominance at 160-218 and 743-854. Donors skewed white British and female; clonal diversity was possibly underestimated. Spike-specific TCR breadth and depth were elevated following two AZD1222 doses.

The assay was immunoSEQ multiplex PCR, and TCRdb's table has in-frame clones only and misses some. This sample has over 100,000 clones; over 75% occur once, and the top ten carry about 13%. The material sequenced was peripheral blood, taken on day 0 of MenACWY control vaccination. The clonotype originates from an adult in good health. The rearrangement uses TRBV5-6 and TRBJ1-5, with 7 nucleotides matching TRBD1. The CDR3 loop reads CASSLQGKNQPQHF. Here the CDR3 DNA reads TGTGCCAGCAGCCTACAGGGGAAGAATCAGCCCCAGCATTTT.